The sequence of this T cell receptor (beta chain) was determined in a study of breast tumors, draining lymph nodes, adjacent tissues. Study-wide results and caveats: Compared with basal-like, luminal-like tumors shared significantly more repertoire with nontumor tissue. That most tumor T cells come from lymph nodes remained unproven. Data fit most tumor T cells coming from lymph node, expanding in tumor. Tumor TCR diversity was below lymph nodes but above nontumor tissue.

The V and J ends lost 1 base and 6 bases respectively, with 13 bases between them. Germline V CDR1 and CDR2: LGHNA, YNFKEQ. The CDR3 totals 14 residues. This clonotype was detected ten times or more. The antigen is undetermined. TCRdb independently ran MiXCR on the multiplex PCR reads; one entry per CDR3 protein. The sample includes roughly 80,000 distinct CDR3 sequences, approximately 20% seen only once; the top ten take approximately 2.5%. Breast cancer patients provided tissue from their axillary draining lymph nodes. This receptor was taken from a female donor with breast cancer. Some clones in this sample may be carry-over from other donors' samples. The chain employs TRBV4-2 and TRBJ2-7; possible D gene TRBD1, 6 bases. Specimen: axillary lymph node tissue. The CDR3 reads CASSQAHRDGEQYF. The CDR3 region has the DNA TGTGCCAGCAGCCAAGCACACAGGGACGGCGAGCAGTACTTC.